Presented here are 17 T cell receptor beta chains from one specimen sequenced in a study of OX40 agonist ivuxolimab in advanced cancers. Here immunoSEQ multiplex PCR was the method, and the copy in TCRdb shows in-frame clones only, minus some. The data show under 15,000 clones, roughly 87% seen once. Sample: CD4+ or CD8+ T cells sorted from blood, taken in a trial of the OX40 agonist ivuxolimab. Receptor source: an adult with an advanced solid tumor such as melanoma, head and neck, liver or kidney cancer.

V and J are TRBV11-3 and TRBJ2-7; perhaps TRBD2 as D (6 bases). The length of the CDR3 is 16 residues. The germline V gene encodes CDR1 SGHNT and CDR2 YENEEA. V was trimmed by 5 bases and J by 0 bases, leaving 17 bases between them. The CDR3 region is CASSPHQGLSSYEQYF. CDR3 coding DNA: TGTGCCAGCAGCCCCCACCAGGGACTCAGCTCCTACGAGCAGTACTTC.

The V call is TRBV6-6, the J call TRBJ2-1, with D possibly being TRBD2 (5 bases). This CDR3 region has 13 residues. Trimming removed 6 bases at V and 8 bases at J, with 14 bases between. Germline V lookup: CDR1 MNHNY, CDR2 SVGAGI (reference sequence). Written as DNA, the CDR3 is TGTGCCAGCAGCTACCCCGGTAGCGATGAGCAGTTCTTC. This sequence encodes CASSYPGSDEQFF.

J is TRBJ2-7 and V is TRBV6-6, with D perhaps matching TRBD1 or TRBD2 (5 bases each). This CDR3 has 12 amino acids. CDR1 and CDR2 from the germline V gene are MNHNY and SVGAGI (reference sequence). The V and J ends lost 10 bases and 2 bases respectively, with 12 bases between them. The CDR3 here is CATRDPPYEQYF. DNA for the CDR3: TGTGCCACCCGGGACCCACCCTACGAGCAGTACTTC.

V gene TRBV2 combines with J gene TRBJ2-7; 8 positions match TRBD1. The CDR3 loop spans 17 amino acids. The junction had 14 bases not matched to a gene; V was cut back by 3 bases and J by 4 bases. Germline CDR1 and CDR2: SNHLY and FYNNEI. The CDR3 spells CASSDLRSGQGRYEQYF. The CDR3 DNA reads TGTGCCAGCAGTGACCTCCGCTCAGGACAGGGACGTTACGAGCAGTACTTC.

The chain has TRBV7-9 and TRBJ2-5; 7 positions agree with TRBD2. This CDR3 comprises 15 residues. Trimming removed 3 bases from V and 4 bases from J; junction bases left unmatched: 8. CDR1 and CDR2 from the germline V gene are SEHNR and FQNEAQ (reference sequence). The CDR3 DNA reads TGTGCCAGCAGCTTTGATACGGGAGGCGGAGAGACCCAGTACTTC. This gives the protein CASSFDTGGGETQYF. Supplemented by reference TRBV7-9 and TRBJ2-5, the full variable domain reads DTGVSQNPRHKITKRGQNVTFRCDPISEHNRLYWYRQTLGQGPEFLTYFQNEAQLEKSRLLSDRFSAERPKGSFSTLEIQRTEQGDSAMYLCASSFDTGGGETQYFGPGTRLLVL.

There are a few counts of this clone. V is TRBV4-3 and J is TRBJ1-2; 7 positions match TRBD1. The CDR3 extends over 13 amino acids. Trimming cost V 4 bases and J 4 bases; bases outside gene matches: 3. The V gene's germline CDR1 is LGHNA and CDR2 YSLEER. In DNA, the CDR3 is TGCGCCAGCAGCCCCGGGACAGCCTATGGCTACACCTTC. This codes for CASSPGTAYGYTF.

The chain is built from TRBV4-2 and TRBJ1-2; a possible D gene is TRBD1 (5 bases). This CDR3 has 12 amino acids. Germline loops: CDR1 LGHNA, CDR2 YNFKEQ. Trimming removed 5 bases from V and 8 bases from J, with 12 bases in between. The CDR3: CASSWGDQGYTF. The CDR3 DNA reads as TGTGCCAGCAGCTGGGGGGACCAGGGCTACACCTTC.

The chain joins TRBV5-6 to TRBJ1-1; possible D gene TRBD1, 6 bases. There are 13 residues in the CDR3. V was pared by 4 bases and J by 5 bases, with 12 bases between. CDR1 is SGHDT, CDR2 YYEEEE, per germline. CDR3 nucleotide sequence: TGTGCCAGCAGCCCCAACAGGGTTACTGAAGCTTTCTTT. Protein product: CASSPNRVTEAFF.

V and J are TRBV13 and TRBJ2-1; 11 bases agree with TRBD2. V lost 4 bases to trimming and J lost 4 bases; unmatched junction nucleotides: 3. The CDR3 runs to 15 residues. In germline, CDR1 is PRHDT, CDR2 FYEKMQ (reference sequence). The CDR3 spells CASSSGTSGYNEQFF. CDR3 in DNA: TGTGCCAGCAGCTCCGGGACTAGCGGTTACAATGAGCAGTTCTTC. Together with reference TRBV13 and TRBJ2-1, the CDR3 gives the full variable domain: AAGVIQSPRHLIKEKRETATLKCYPIPRHDTVYWYQQGPGQDPQFLISFYEKMQSDKGSIPDRFSAQQFSDYHSELNMSSLELGDSALYFCASSSGTSGYNEQFFGPGTRLTVL.

The J gene is TRBJ1-2, the V gene TRBV21-1; TRBD1 was called by the table and not checked on the DNA. TRBV21-1 is an annotated pseudogene. The CDR3 runs 15 residues. The CDR3 here is CASSKPTGGAYGYTF. CDR3 in DNA: TGTGCCAGCAGCAAACCCACAGGGGGGGCTTATGGCTACACCTTC.

CDR3 bases: TGTGCCAGCAGCTTAGACAGCTCCTACGAGCAGTACTTC. Its protein is CASSLDSSYEQYF. This chain links TRBV7-9 with TRBJ2-7; no clear D. The V gene's germline CDR1 is SEHNR and CDR2 FQNEAQ (reference sequence). Deletions cut 1 base from V and 0 bases from J, with 4 bases between. The CDR3 spans 13 residues.

This sequence joins TRBV4-3 and TRBJ1-2, with D unclear. CDR3 length: 17 residues. Germline V lookup: CDR1 LGHNA, CDR2 YSLEER. V lost 0 bases and J lost 0, with 14 bases in between. The CDR3 spells CASSQELVGSSNYGYTF. In DNA form, the CDR3 reads TGCGCCAGCAGCCAAGAGTTGGTCGGGAGCTCTAACTATGGCTACACCTTC.

J is TRBJ2-5 and V is TRBV5-5; 10 bases match TRBD2. This CDR3 is 16 amino acids long. Germline-derived CDR1 and CDR2 are SGHKS and YYEKEE (reference sequence). J lost 6 bases, V lost 2 bases, and 10 bases had no gene match. DNA for the CDR3: TGTGCCAGCAGCTTCGGACTAGCGGAATGGAAAAAGACCCAGTACTTC. Its protein product is CASSFGLAEWKKTQYF.

The chain has TRBV6-5 and TRBJ2-5; 8 bases match TRBD2. Germline CDR1 and CDR2: MNHEY and SVGAGI. This CDR3 has 13 amino acids. The J segment lost 5 bases and the V segment lost 6 bases, leaving 5 bases of the junction unmatched. For the CDR3, the DNA is TGTGCCAGCAGGGGGACTAGGGTTGAGACCCAGTACTTC. Amino acids: CASRGTRVETQYF.

The gene calls are TRBV11-2 and TRBJ2-3; D perhaps matches TRBD2 (5 bases). The germline V gene has CDR1 SGHAT and CDR2 FQNNGV. CDR3 length equals 18 residues. V was trimmed by 4 bases and J by 2 bases, leaving 22 bases between them. The DNA for the CDR3 is TGTGCCAGCAGCTCCGACCGGGGTACACTAACAATCACAGATACGCAGTATTTT. Protein: CASSSDRGTLTITDTQYF.

The rearrangement joins TRBV13 to TRBJ2-7; perhaps TRBD2 as D (6 bases). CDR1 PRHDT and CDR2 FYEKMQ come from the germline V gene (reference sequence). V was clipped by 4 bases and J by 4 bases, with 14 bases between them. The CDR3 is 14 amino acids. The DNA for the CDR3 is TGTGCCAGCAGCTCGGCTAGCCGGGGGTACGAGCAGTACTTC. Amino acids: CASSSASRGYEQYF.

This rearrangement joins TRBV5-1 to TRBJ1-1, with D possibly being TRBD1 (5 bases). Germline assignment: CDR1 SGHRS and CDR2 YFSETQ. The V end lost 0 bases, the J end lost 0 bases, and 12 bases lay between the germline ends. This CDR3 has 16 residues. The CDR3, as DNA: TGCGCCAGCAGCTTGGTGGGGCGGTACATGAACACTGAAGCTTTCTTT. Amino acids: CASSLVGRYMNTEAFF.